In this sample, the clone carrying this T cell receptor beta chain turned up many times. The data were obtained in a study of breast tumors, draining lymph nodes, adjacent tissues. One entry per CDR3 protein results from TCRdb running MiXCR on the multiplex PCR reads. The sample has roughly 80,000 distinct CDR3 sequences, roughly 19% seen once; the top ten hold 2% to 2.5%. The lymph nodes were axillary draining lymph nodes from breast cancer patients. Sequencing was carried out using axillary lymph node tissue. This clonotype originated in a female donor with breast cancer. Some clones in this sample may be carry-over from other donors' samples.

The CDR3 DNA reads as TGTGCCAGCGGCCCCGGGGCGTGGTACGAGCAGTACTTC. Protein sequence: CASGPGAWYEQYF. The J gene is TRBJ2-7, the V gene TRBV27, with D tentatively TRBD1 or TRBD2 (5 bases each). This CDR3 is 13 amino acids long. V shed 8 bases and J shed 4 bases, with 15 bases lying between them. Germline CDR1 is MNHEY and CDR2 is SMNVEV (reference sequence).